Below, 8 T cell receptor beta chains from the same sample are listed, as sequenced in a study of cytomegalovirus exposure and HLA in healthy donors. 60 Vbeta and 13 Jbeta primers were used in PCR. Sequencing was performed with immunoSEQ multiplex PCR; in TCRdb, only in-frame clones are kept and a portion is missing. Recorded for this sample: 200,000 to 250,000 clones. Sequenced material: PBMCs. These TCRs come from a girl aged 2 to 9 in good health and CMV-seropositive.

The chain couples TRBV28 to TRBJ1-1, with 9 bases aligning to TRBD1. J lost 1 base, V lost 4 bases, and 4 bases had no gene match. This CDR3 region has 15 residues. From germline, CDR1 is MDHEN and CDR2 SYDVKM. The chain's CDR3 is CASSSGQGPNTEAFF. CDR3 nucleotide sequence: TGTGCCAGCAGTTCCGGACAGGGGCCGAACACTGAAGCTTTCTTT.

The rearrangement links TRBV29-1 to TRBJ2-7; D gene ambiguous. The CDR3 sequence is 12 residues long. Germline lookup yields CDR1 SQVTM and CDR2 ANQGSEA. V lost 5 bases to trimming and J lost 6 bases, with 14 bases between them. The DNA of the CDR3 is TGCAGCGTTCAGCCAGGTCCCTTCGAGCAGTACTTC. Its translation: CSVQPGPFEQYF.

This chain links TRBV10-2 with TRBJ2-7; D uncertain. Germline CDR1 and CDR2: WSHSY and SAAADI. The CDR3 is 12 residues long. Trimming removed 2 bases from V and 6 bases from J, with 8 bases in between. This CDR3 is CASSEISLEQYF. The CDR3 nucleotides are TGCGCCAGCAGTGAGATCTCTCTCGAGCAGTACTTC.

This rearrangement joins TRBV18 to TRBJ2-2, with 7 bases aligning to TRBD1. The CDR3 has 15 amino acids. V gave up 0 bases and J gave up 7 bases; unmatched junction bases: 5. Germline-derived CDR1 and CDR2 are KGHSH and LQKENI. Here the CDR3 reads CASSPPGRGNGELFF. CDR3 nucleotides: TGTGCCAGCTCACCACCGGGCAGGGGGAACGGGGAGCTGTTTTTT.

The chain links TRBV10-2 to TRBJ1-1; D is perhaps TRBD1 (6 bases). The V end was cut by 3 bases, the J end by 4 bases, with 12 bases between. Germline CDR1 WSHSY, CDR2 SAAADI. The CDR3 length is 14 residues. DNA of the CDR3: TGCGCCAGCAGTGACCATCGAGGGGGCACTGAAGCTTTCTTT. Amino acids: CASSDHRGGTEAFF.

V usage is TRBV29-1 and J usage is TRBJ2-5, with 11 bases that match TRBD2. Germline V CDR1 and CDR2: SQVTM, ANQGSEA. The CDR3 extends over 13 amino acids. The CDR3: CTVAGGVQETQYF. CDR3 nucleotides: TGCACCGTAGCGGGAGGGGTCCAAGAGACCCAGTACTTC.

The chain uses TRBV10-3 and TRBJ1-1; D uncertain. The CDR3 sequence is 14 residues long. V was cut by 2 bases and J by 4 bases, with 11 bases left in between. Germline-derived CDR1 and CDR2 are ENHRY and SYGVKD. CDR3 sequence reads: CAISETGLATEAFF. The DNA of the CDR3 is TGTGCCATCAGTGAGACGGGATTGGCCACTGAAGCTTTCTTT.

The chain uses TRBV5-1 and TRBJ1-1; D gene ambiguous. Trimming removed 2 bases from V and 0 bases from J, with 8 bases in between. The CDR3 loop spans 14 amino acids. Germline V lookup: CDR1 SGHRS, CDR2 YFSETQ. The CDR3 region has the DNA TGCGCCAGCAGCTTAGACACGTTGAACACTGAAGCTTTCTTT. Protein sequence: CASSLDTLNTEAFF.